The present entry profiles one TCR beta chain with its context. Its recognized antigen is unknown. A read error may account for a junction end that differs from germline. The sample originates from a study of T cell repertoires in cytomegalovirus infection (dated by TCRdb to the late 2010s). Concerning the study at large: Donor HLA type was relevant to the analysis, as public TCR beta signatures indicated carriage of CMV infection together with the matching HLA type.

Sequenced using an Illumina HiSeq 1500. The public reads were quality trimmed at Q25 with fastp and then assembled into clones with MiXCR by TCRdb, keeping productive beta chains. Rows with a matching CDR3 protein are joined into one entry that keeps the most common DNA and genes. The sample data list around 530,000 distinct CDR3 sequences, and 16% of these were observed just once. The leading ten clones occupy 20% to 30% of the sample. Findings and caveats that apply to the study as a whole: The ex vivo response was dominated by HLA-C-restricted CMV-specific TCR beta clonotypes, which also provided the single most frequent clonotype in two of eight donors. Cumulative frequency of public TCR beta family members discriminated carriers of CMV infection plus the relevant HLA type in this cohort and an independent roughly 350-donor cohort.

The CDR1 and CDR2 encoded by the germline V gene are SGHAT and FQNNGV. Its CDR3 holds 12 amino acids, cysteine through phenylalanine. Only the CDR3 DNA is retained, 36 bases long and in frame from the first base. Here the chain combines TRBV11-2 and TRBJ1-5; the D gene assignment is ambiguous. Sequenced: CD8+ T cells from PBMCs. The TCR was taken from a human donor in good health (CMV status not recorded). Some clones in this sample may be carry-over from other donors' samples. The encoded CDR3 is CASSLEGQTQHF. The DNA sequence is TGTGCCAGCAGCTTAGAAGGTCAGACCCAGCATTTT.